These 5 T cell receptor beta chains originate from one sample sequenced in a study of PD-1 blockade in classical Hodgkin lymphoma. Time point given: cycle 4 day 1 (C4D1), after 5 to 7 weeks of nivolumab. Every patient relapsed after autologous stem cell transplantation, and brentuximab vedotin exposure varied. The repertoire was sequenced with immunoSEQ multiplex PCR; TCRdb's copy has only in-frame clones and lacks some. The table includes 85,000 to 90,000 clones, about nine tenths detected once. The starting material was peripheral blood mononuclear cells (PBMCs), obtained before the fourth cycle of nivolumab. The receptors were sampled from a human donor with classical Hodgkin lymphoma.

This chain connects TRBV9 to TRBJ2-5, with D possibly being TRBD1 or TRBD2 (6 bases each). Germline V CDR1 and CDR2: SGDLS, YYNGEE. Between the trimmed V and J ends, which lost 0 bases and 5 bases, there was a span of 14 bases. This CDR3 has 15 amino acids. CDR3 sequence: CASSVEGDFRETQYF. For the CDR3, the DNA is TGTGCCAGCAGCGTAGAGGGGGACTTTAGGGAGACCCAGTACTTC.

This chain connects TRBV6-5 to TRBJ2-1, with no clear D. CDR1 is MNHEY, CDR2 SVGAGI, per germline. Trimming pared 5 bases from V and 5 bases from J, leaving 10 bases between. This CDR3 contains 13 residues. In DNA, the CDR3 is TGTGCCAGCAGTCGTTCTCCGCACAATGAGCAGTTCTTC. Protein product: CASSRSPHNEQFF.

A single count supports this clone. The rearrangement joins TRBV15 to TRBJ2-5; D might be TRBD1 (5 bases). The V gene lost 0 bases and the J gene lost 4 bases, with 9 bases spanning the gap. The length of the CDR3 is 14 residues. Germline assignment: CDR1 LNHNV and CDR2 YYDKDF (reference sequence). The CDR3, as DNA: TGTGCCACCAGCAGAGATCAGGGAAGAGAGACCCAGTACTTC. Protein product: CATSRDQGRETQYF.

The genes are TRBV10-1 and TRBJ1-5; the match to TRBD1 covers 7 bases. With 5 bases clipped from V and 2 bases from J, the junction kept 3 bases outside the gene matches. CDR1 and CDR2 (germline): WNHNN, SYGVQD (reference sequence). This CDR3 is 14 amino acids long. CDR3 amino acids: CASSSTGGNQPQHF. The CDR3 DNA sequence: TGCGCCAGCAGTTCTACAGGGGGCAATCAGCCCCAGCATTTT.

J is TRBJ2-6 and V is TRBV19; D call uncertain. Per the germline V gene, CDR1 is LNHDA and CDR2 is SQIVND (reference sequence). This CDR3 is 13 amino acids long. With 7 bases removed from V and 3 bases from J, the gap between germline ends came to 7 bases. CDR3 sequence reads: CASKGFGANVLTF. Written as DNA, the CDR3 is TGTGCCAGTAAGGGCTTTGGGGCCAACGTCCTGACTTTC.